A single sample gave rise to the 2 T cell receptor beta chains below, sequenced in a study of CD8+ T cells in alopecia areata. Researchers sorted pooled cutaneous lymph node cells on the basis of CD4, CD8alpha, NKG2D, NKG2ACE and other markers. Once RNA had been extracted, it was reverse transcribed into cDNA to act as the sequencing template. Method: immunoSEQ multiplex PCR; TCRdb's copy keeps in-frame clones and lacks some. The sample shows under 350,000 clones, none of them appearing just once. The sample was CD4+ T cells sorted from a lymph node. These receptors were taken from a C3H/HeJ mouse with alopecia areata. The MHC haplotype of the strain is H2-k.

This clone was counted only a few times. The genes are named according to mouse. The CDR3 end is not reached by the read, which stops 4 residues before it; the germline J gene fills it in. This chain links TRBV12-1 with TRBJ2-1; the match to TRBD2 covers 8 bases. Trimming removed 0 bases from V and 2 bases from J; junction bases left unmatched: 2. The CDR3 consists of 15 residues. Looked up from germline, CDR1 is SGHSN and CDR2 is HYEKVE. CDR3 amino acids: CASSLVGLDYAEQFF. The part of the CDR3 DNA that was read is TGTGCCAGCTCTCTCGTGGGACTGGACTATGCT.

On this clone: Gene names refer to mouse genes. The read stops 4 residues short of the end of the CDR3; the missing end is completed from the germline J gene. The chain combines TRBV19 with TRBJ2-1, with 11 positions matching TRBD2. This CDR3 is built from 14 residues. Germline V CDR1 and CDR2: FNHDT, SITEND (reference sequence). The CDR3 bases that were read are TGTGCCAGCAGTATCGGGACTGGGGGAACT. Translating gives CASSIGTGGT. The CDR3 in full is CASSIGTGGTEQFF. The full variable domain, rest sourced from reference TRBV19 and TRBJ2-1, is GGIITQTPKFLIGQEGQKLTLKCQQNFNHDTMYWYRQDSGKGLRLIYYSITENDLQKGDLSEGYDASREKKSSFSLTVTSAQKNEMAVFLCASSIGTGGTEQFFGPGTRLTVL.